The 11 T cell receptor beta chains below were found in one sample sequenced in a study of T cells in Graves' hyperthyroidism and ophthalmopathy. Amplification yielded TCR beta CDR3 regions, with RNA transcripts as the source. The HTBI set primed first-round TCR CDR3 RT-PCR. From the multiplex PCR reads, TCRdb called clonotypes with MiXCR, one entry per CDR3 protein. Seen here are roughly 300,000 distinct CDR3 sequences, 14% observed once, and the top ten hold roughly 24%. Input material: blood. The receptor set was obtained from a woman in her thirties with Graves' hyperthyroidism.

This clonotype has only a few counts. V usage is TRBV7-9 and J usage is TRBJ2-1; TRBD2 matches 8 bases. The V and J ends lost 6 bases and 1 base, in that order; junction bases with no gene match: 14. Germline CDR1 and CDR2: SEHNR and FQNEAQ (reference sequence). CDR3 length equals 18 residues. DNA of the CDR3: TGTGCCAGCAGAGGCGGGAGGTCGGACCCCTCTTCCTACAATGAGCAGTTCTTC. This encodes CASRGGRSDPSSYNEQFF.

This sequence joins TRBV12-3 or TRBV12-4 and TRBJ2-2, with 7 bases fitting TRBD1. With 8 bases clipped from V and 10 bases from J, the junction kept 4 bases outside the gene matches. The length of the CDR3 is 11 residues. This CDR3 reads CASSTGEELFF. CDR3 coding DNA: TGTGCCAGCTCCACAGGGGAGGAGCTGTTTTTT.

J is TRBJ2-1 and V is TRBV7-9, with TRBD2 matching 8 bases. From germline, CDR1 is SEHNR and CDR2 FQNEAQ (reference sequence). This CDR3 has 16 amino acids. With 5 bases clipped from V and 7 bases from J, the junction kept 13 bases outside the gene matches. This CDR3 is CASSPSGLAGVNEQFF. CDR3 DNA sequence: TGTGCCAGCAGCCCCTCCGGGCTAGCGGGTGTTAATGAGCAGTTCTTC.

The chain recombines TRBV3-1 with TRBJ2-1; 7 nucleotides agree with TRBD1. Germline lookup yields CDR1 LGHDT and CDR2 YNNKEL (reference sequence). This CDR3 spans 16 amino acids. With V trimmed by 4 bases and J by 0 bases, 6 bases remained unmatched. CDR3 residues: CASSPEGADSYNEQFF. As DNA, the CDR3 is TGTGCCAGCAGCCCCGAGGGGGCTGACTCCTACAATGAGCAGTTCTTC.

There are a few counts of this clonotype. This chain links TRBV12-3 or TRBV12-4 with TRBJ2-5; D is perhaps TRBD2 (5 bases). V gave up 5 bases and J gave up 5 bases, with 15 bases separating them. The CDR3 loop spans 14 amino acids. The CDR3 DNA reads TGTGCCAGCAGTCCCGGCCGAGGGCGGGAGACCCAGTACTTC. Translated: CASSPGRGRETQYF.

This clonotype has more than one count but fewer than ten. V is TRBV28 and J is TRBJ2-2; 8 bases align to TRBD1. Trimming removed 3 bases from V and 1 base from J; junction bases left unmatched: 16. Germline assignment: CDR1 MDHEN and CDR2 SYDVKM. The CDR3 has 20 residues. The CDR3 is CASSFGPRQGPYWNTGELFF. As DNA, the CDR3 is TGTGCCAGCAGTTTTGGACCGCGACAGGGGCCCTACTGGAACACCGGGGAGCTGTTTTTT.

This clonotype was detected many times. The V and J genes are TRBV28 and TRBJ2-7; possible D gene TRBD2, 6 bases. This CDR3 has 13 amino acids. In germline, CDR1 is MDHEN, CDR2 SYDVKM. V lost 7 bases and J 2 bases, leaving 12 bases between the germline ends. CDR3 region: CASMAGTTYEQYF. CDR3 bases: TGTGCCAGCATGGCGGGAACAACCTACGAGCAGTACTTC.

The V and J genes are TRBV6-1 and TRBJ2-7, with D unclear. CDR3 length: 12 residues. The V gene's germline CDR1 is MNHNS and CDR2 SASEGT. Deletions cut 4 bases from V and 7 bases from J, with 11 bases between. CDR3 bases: TGTGCCAGCAGTGCCGATGAACCTGAGCAGTACTTC. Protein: CASSADEPEQYF.

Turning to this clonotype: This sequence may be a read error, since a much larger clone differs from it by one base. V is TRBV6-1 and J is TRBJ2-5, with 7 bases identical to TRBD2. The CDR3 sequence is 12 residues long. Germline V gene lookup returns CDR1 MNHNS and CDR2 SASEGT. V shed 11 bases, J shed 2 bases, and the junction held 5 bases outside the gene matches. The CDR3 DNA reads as TGTGCCGTGGGCGGGAGTCAAGAGACCCAGTACTTC. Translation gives CAVGGSQETQYF.

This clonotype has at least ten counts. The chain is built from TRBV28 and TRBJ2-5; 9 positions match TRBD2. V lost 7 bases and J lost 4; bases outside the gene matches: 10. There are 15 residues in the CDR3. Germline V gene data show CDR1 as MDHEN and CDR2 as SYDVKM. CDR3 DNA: TGTGCCAGCATTCGGACCTTAGCGGGGGCAGAGACCCAGTACTTC. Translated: CASIRTLAGAETQYF.

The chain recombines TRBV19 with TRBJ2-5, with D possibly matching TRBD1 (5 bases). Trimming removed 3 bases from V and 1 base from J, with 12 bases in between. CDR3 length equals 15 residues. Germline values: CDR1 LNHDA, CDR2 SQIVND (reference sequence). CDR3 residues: CASSMWGAPQETQYF. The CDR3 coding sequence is TGTGCCAGTAGTATGTGGGGCGCACCCCAAGAGACCCAGTACTTC.